The 11 T cell receptor beta chains given below trace back to one sample, sequenced in a study of CD4 T cells in relation to SARS-CoV-2 and coronaviruses (dated by TCRdb to about 2021). No antigen is known for these receptors. Receptors were amplified or captured by the immunoSEQ multiplex PCR assay. Sourced from immuneACCESS, this table was stored by TCRdb with only in-frame sequences that have V and J called. A share of the clones is absent; for the studies checked, an unresolved V gene accounts for under half, and the remainder has no known explanation. This sample is represented by 35,000 to 45,000 clones; approximately 80% of them were singletons. 1% to 1.5% of the sample lies in the top ten. The sample comprised naive CD4+ T cells from PBMCs, cultured in vitro. Per the publication, the cell subset or site label means: naive CD4+ T cells isolated by negative enrichment. These receptors originate from an adult with COVID-19.

The rearrangement links TRBV3-1 (or the pseudogene TRBV3-2) to TRBJ2-3; 12 nucleotides align to TRBD2. The CDR3 totals 15 residues. The V and J ends lost 2 bases and 5 bases, in that order; junction bases with no gene match: 2. The germline V gene has CDR1 LGHDT and CDR2 YNNKEL (reference sequence). The CDR3 sequence: CASSQLAGGGDTQYF. The DNA of the CDR3 is TGTGCCAGCAGCCAACTAGCGGGAGGGGGAGATACGCAGTATTTT.

The rearrangement joins TRBV3-1 (or the pseudogene TRBV3-2) to TRBJ1-1; D unclear. The germline V gene encodes CDR1 LGHDT and CDR2 YNNKEL (reference sequence). This CDR3 comprises 14 residues. V was trimmed by 2 bases and J by 1 base, leaving 8 bases between them. The CDR3 DNA follows: TGTGCCAGCAGCCAAAATTGGTGGAACACTGAAGCTTTCTTT. Translated, it gives CASSQNWWNTEAFF.

This chain connects TRBV5-6 to TRBJ2-1; D call uncertain. CDR3 length: 15 residues. Germline V gene data show CDR1 as SGHDT and CDR2 as YYEEEE. V was cut by 5 bases and J by 7 bases, with 19 bases left in between. In DNA, the CDR3 is TGTGCCAGCAGTCTTATGGAGTTTACTTGGAATGAGCAGTTCTTC. Translating it yields CASSLMEFTWNEQFF.

The chain joins TRBV5-8 to TRBJ1-2, with 7 bases that match TRBD1. Germline CDR1 is SGHTS and CDR2 is YDEGEE. Trimming removed 4 bases from V and 8 bases from J; junction bases left unmatched: 8. This CDR3 spans 13 amino acids. The CDR3 loop reads CASSQGGPWGYTF. The CDR3 DNA follows: TGTGCCAGCAGCCAAGGGGGCCCCTGGGGCTACACCTTC. Based on the CDR3 plus reference TRBV5-8 and TRBJ1-2, the full variable domain is EAGVTQSPTHLIKTRGQQATLRCSPISGHTSVYWYQQALGLGLQFLLWYDEGEERNRGNFPPRFSGRQFPNYSSELNVNALELEDSALYLCASSQGGPWGYTFGSGTRLTVV.

The chain links TRBV6-1 to TRBJ2-7; unclear D gene. V was pared by 0 bases and J by 0 bases, with 3 bases between. This CDR3 has 13 residues. CDR1 and CDR2 (germline): MNHNS, SASEGT. DNA for the CDR3: TGTGCCAGCAGTGAAGCTGTCTCCTACGAGCAGTACTTC. This encodes CASSEAVSYEQYF.

This clone showed up just a few times. The chain has TRBV2 and TRBJ1-2; D is unresolved. Trimming took off 4 bases at V and 3 bases at J, with 12 bases between the two ends. CDR1 is SNHLY, CDR2 FYNNEI, per germline. The CDR3 is 14 amino acids. The CDR3 loop reads CASSAYDTDYGYTF. CDR3 DNA: TGTGCCAGCAGTGCTTACGACACGGACTATGGCTACACCTTC. Combining the CDR3 with reference TRBV2 and TRBJ1-2 gives the whole variable domain EPEVTQTPSHQVTQMGQEVILRCVPISNHLYFYWYRQILGQKVEFLVSFYNNEISEKSEIFDDQFSVERPDGSNFTLKIRSTKLEDSAMYFCASSAYDTDYGYTFGSGTRLTVV.

The V gene is TRBV4-2, the J gene TRBJ2-1; D may match TRBD1 or TRBD2 (5 bases each). The germline V gene has CDR1 LGHNA and CDR2 YNFKEQ. Trimming took off 10 bases at V and 0 bases at J, with 19 bases between the two ends. The CDR3 spans 16 residues. This CDR3 is CATQRGGASSYNEQFF. For the CDR3, the DNA is TGTGCCACACAACGGGGTGGGGCTAGCTCCTACAATGAGCAGTTCTTC.

The CDR3 region is CSVEVYNEQFF. Written as DNA, the CDR3 is TGCAGCGTTGAAGTCTACAATGAGCAGTTCTTC. This sequence joins TRBV29-1 and TRBJ2-1, with D uncertain. The CDR3 has 11 residues. V was trimmed by 1 base and J by 3 bases, leaving 1 base between them. Looked up from germline, CDR1 is SQVTM and CDR2 is ANQGSEA.

The gene calls are TRBV20-1 and TRBJ1-4, with 7 bases matching TRBD1. The CDR3 sequence is 16 residues long. Looked up from germline, CDR1 is DFQATT and CDR2 is SNEGSKA (reference sequence). Unmatched junction bases numbered 11, after V lost 3 bases and J lost 4 bases. CDR3 nucleotide sequence: TGCAGTGCTAGTGACGCCGCAGGGGGATATAATGAAAAACTGTTTTTT. Translation gives CSASDAAGGYNEKLFF.

This chain uses TRBV19 with TRBJ2-7; TRBD1 is a possible D gene (6 bases). The V end lost 4 bases, the J end lost 3 bases, and 19 bases lay between the germline ends. The length of the CDR3 is 16 residues. Germline CDR1 reads LNHDA; CDR2 reads SQIVND (reference sequence). CDR3 bases: TGTGCCAGTAGTACCATGACAGGAGCCCAATACTACGAGCAGTACTTC. Protein sequence: CASSTMTGAQYYEQYF.

For this clone: A read error may account for a junction end that differs from germline. The chain employs TRBV18 and TRBJ2-1; 8 positions agree with TRBD2. The length of the CDR3 is 15 residues. Germline CDR1 reads KGHSH; CDR2 reads LQKENI. This CDR3 is CASSPGLESDNEQFF. CDR3 nucleotides: TGTGCCAGCTCACCGGGACTAGAATCCGACAACGAGCAGTTCTTC.